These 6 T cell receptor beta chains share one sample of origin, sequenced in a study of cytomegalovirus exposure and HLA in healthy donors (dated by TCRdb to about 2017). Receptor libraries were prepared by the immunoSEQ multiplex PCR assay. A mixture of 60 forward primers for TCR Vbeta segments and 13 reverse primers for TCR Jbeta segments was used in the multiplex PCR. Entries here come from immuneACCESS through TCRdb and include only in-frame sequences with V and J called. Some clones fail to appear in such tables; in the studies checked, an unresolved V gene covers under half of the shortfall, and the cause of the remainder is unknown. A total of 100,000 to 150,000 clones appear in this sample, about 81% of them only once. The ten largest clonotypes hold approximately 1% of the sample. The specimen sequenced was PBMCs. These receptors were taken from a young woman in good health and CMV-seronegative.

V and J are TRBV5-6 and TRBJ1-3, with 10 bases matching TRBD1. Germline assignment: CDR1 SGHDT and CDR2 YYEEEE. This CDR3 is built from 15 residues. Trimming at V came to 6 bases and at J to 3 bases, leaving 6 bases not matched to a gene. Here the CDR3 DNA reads TGTGCCAGCATCGGACAGGGGGAATTTGGAAACACCATATATTTT. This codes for CASIGQGEFGNTIYF.

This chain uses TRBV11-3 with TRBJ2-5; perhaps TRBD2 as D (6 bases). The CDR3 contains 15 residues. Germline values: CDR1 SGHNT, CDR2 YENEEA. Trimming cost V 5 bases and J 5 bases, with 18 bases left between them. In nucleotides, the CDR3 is TGTGCCAGCAGCGATAGACGACTAGTGTTGGAGACCCAGTACTTC. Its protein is CASSDRRLVLETQYF. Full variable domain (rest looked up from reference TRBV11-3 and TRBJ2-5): EAGVVQSPRYKIIEKKQPVAFWCNPISGHNTLYWYLQNLGQGPELLIRYENEEAVDDSQLPKDRFSAERLKGVDSTLKIQPAELGDSAVYLCASSDRRLVLETQYFGPGTRLLVL.

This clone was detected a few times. The CDR3 nucleotides read TGTGCCATCAGACCTCTAGCGGGGGAATACAATGAGCAGTTCTTC. It is translated as CAIRPLAGEYNEQFF. V is TRBV10-3 and J is TRBJ2-1; 10 bases are shared with TRBD2. Germline lookup yields CDR1 ENHRY and CDR2 SYGVKD. The CDR3 spans 15 residues. The V segment lost 6 bases and the J segment 4 bases; nucleotides outside the gene matches: 6.

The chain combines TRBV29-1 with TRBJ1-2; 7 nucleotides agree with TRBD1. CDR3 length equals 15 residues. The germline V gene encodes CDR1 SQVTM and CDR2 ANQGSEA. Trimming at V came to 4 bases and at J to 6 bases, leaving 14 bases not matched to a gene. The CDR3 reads CSVVNTGVGSHGYTF. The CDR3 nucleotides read TGCAGCGTTGTCAATACAGGGGTCGGTTCGCATGGCTACACCTTC. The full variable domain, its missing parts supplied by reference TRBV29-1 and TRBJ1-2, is SAVISQKPSRDICQRGTSLTIQCQVDSQVTMMFWYRQQPGQSLTLIATANQGSEATYESGFVIDKFPISRPNLTFSTLTVSNMSPEDSSIYLCSVVNTGVGSHGYTFGSGTRLTVV.

CDR3: CASSGRGVERIQYF. CDR3 in DNA: TGTGCCAGCAGTGGTCGCGGTGTTGAGCGCATTCAGTACTTC. The V gene is TRBV2, the J gene TRBJ2-4; the D is unclear. This CDR3 comprises 14 residues. Trimming removed 4 bases from V and 9 bases from J, with 16 bases in between. Germline CDR1 is SNHLY and CDR2 is FYNNEI.

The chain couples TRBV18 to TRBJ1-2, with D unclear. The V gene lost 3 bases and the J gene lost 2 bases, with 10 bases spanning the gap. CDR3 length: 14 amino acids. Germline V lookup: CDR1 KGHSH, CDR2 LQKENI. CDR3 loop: CASSPLQRNYGYTF. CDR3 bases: TGTGCCAGCTCACCCTTACAGAGAAACTATGGCTACACCTTC.